The rows below give T cell receptor beta chains drawn from one sample of a study of blood T cell repertoires in COVID-19. Profiling relied on immunoSEQ multiplex PCR, and the TCRdb table lists in-frame clones only, not all of them. The table shows about 83,000 clones, with roughly 86% occurring only once. The specimen sequenced was peripheral blood. The receptor set was obtained from a man older than 75 with active or convalescent COVID-19. Each CDR3 is given with its conserved first and last residue. A D gene is named only where the DNA matches it firmly. Where a row states a size, it is once, few, many or the class of an expanded clone; other rows omit it.

TRBJ1-1,NA,TRBV10-2,NA,CASTNGQPNTEAFF,TGCGCCAGCACCAATGGACAGCCGAACACTGAAGCTTTCTTT
TRBJ2-5,TRBD1,TRBV5-1,NA,CASSPRDRGEETQYF,TGCGCCAGCAGCCCACGGGACAGGGGAGAAGAGACCCAGTACTTC
TRBJ2-1,TRBD2,TRBV10-3,NA,CAISEFTGTRMNEQFF,TGTGCCATCAGTGAGTTTACCGGGACTAGGATGAATGAGCAGTTCTTC
TRBJ1-5,NA,TRBV5-1,NA,CASSLGQSNQPQHF,TGCGCCAGCAGCTTGGGACAGAGCAATCAGCCCCAGCATTTT
TRBJ1-4,NA,TRBV4-1,once,CASSQGQGPTNEKLFF,TGCGCCAGCAGCCAAGGTCAGGGCCCAACTAATGAAAAACTGTTTTTT
TRBJ1-4,NA,TRBV7-2,NA,CASSLRRTGEKLFF,TGTGCCAGCAGCTTAAGGAGGACCGGGGAAAAACTGTTTTTT
TRBJ2-3,NA,TRBV11-2,NA,CASSKGKRRSTDTQYF,TGTGCCAGCAGCAAGGGCAAGCGGAGAAGCACAGATACGCAGTATTTT
TRBJ1-1,NA,TRBV4-2,NA,CASSQDPGWSMNTEAFF,TGTGCCAGCAGCCAAGATCCTGGATGGAGCATGAACACTGAAGCTTTCTTT
TRBJ1-2,NA,TRBV7-2,NA,CASSLKGGGAGYTF,TGTGCCAGCAGCTTGAAGGGAGGAGGAGCTGGCTACACCTTC
TRBJ1-2,NA,TRBV3-1/TRBV3-2,NA,CASSPQGIHGYTF,TGTGCCAGCAGTCCACAGGGAATTCATGGCTACACCTTC
TRBJ1-2,NA,TRBV3-1/TRBV3-2,NA,CASSQGKAGEGYGYTF,TGTGCCAGCAGCCAAGGCAAGGCAGGGGAAGGCTATGGCTACACCTTC
TRBJ1-4,NA,TRBV6-1,NA,CASSETANEKLFF,TGTGCCAGCAGTGAAACGGCTAATGAAAAACTGTTTTTT
TRBJ2-1,TRBD2,TRBV27,few,CASSSLTSGSYNEQFF,TGTGCCAGCAGTTCTTTGACTAGCGGGAGTTACAATGAGCAGTTCTTC